A single sample is the source of the 27 T cell receptor beta chains below, sequenced in a study of blood T cell repertoires in COVID-19. TCRdb keeps only in-frame clones here, not all; method: immunoSEQ multiplex PCR. Among roughly 350,000 clones listed, around nine tenths were seen once. The sequencing input was peripheral blood. Receptors were obtained from a woman under 30 who had recovered from COVID-19.

J is TRBJ2-1 and V is TRBV12-3 or TRBV12-4; D is ambiguous. Trimming took 4 bases from V and 7 from J, leaving 8 bases between them. This CDR3 is built from 12 residues. CDR3 DNA: TGTGCCAGCAGTTCTTTAGTGAATGAGCAGTTCTTC. Protein product: CASSSLVNEQFF.

CDR3 sequence (DNA): TGTGCCAGCAGCACCGCGACACATCAAGAGACCCAGTACTTC. Protein sequence: CASSTATHQETQYF. The chain couples TRBV5-4 to TRBJ2-5, with D uncertain. Per germline, CDR1 SGHNT and CDR2 YYREEE (reference sequence). This CDR3 has 14 residues. The V end was cut by 4 bases, the J end by 2 bases, with 12 bases between.

CDR3 in DNA: TGTGCCAGCAGTACCGCAGACAGGGGGCGCATGGCCTATGGCTACACCTTC. It is translated as CASSTADRGRMAYGYTF. The gene calls are TRBV27 and TRBJ1-2; TRBD1 matches at 10 bases. CDR3 length equals 17 residues. The germline gives CDR1 MNHEY, CDR2 SMNVEV (reference sequence). Trimming removed 5 bases from V and 4 bases from J; junction bases left unmatched: 13.

This clone was detected once. The chain carries TRBV19 and TRBJ2-1; D unresolved. The CDR3 extends over 14 amino acids. CDR1 and CDR2 (germline): LNHDA, SQIVND (reference sequence). V lost 4 bases and J 5 bases, leaving 12 bases between the germline ends. The CDR3 DNA is TGTGCCAGTAGTACAGGTAGGAAGCACAATGAGCAGTTCTTC. Protein product: CASSTGRKHNEQFF.

The chain uses TRBV1 and TRBJ2-7; the listed D gene, TRBD1, was not tested against the DNA. TRBV1 is a known pseudogene. The CDR3 extends over 16 amino acids. The CDR3 sequence is CTSNLRTGGLANEQYV. In DNA form, the CDR3 reads TGCACCAGCAATTTACGGACAGGGGGACTTGCGAACGAGCAGTACGTC.

The V gene is TRBV6-1, the J gene TRBJ1-4, with 8 nucleotides matching TRBD1. V dropped 4 bases and J dropped 7; count of bases not matched to a gene: 11. The CDR3 runs to 16 residues. Germline V gene sequence: CDR1 MNHNS, CDR2 SASEGT. In nucleotides, the CDR3 is TGTGCCAGCAGTGCCGGGACAGGAACCTTGGGTGAAAAACTGTTTTTT. Protein: CASSAGTGTLGEKLFF.

The chain is built from TRBV21-1 and TRBJ2-4; no check of the table's D call, TRBD1, against the DNA was made. TRBV21-1 is noted as a pseudogene. This CDR3 comprises 14 residues. Here the CDR3 DNA reads TGTGCCAGCAGAGTGAGACAGGGTGAGAACATTCAGTACTTC. Translation: CASRVRQGENIQYF.

The genes are TRBV7-6 and TRBJ1-3; TRBD1 is a possible D gene (6 bases). Looked up from germline, CDR1 is SGHVS and CDR2 is FNYEAQ. Trimming took 6 bases from V and 1 from J, leaving 16 bases between them. This CDR3 spans 16 amino acids. The CDR3 here is CASSPLPGASGNTIYF. The CDR3 region has the DNA TGTGCCAGCAGTCCTCTTCCAGGGGCGTCTGGAAACACCATATATTTT.

The chain recombines TRBV4-3 with TRBJ2-1; 7 bases match TRBD2. The trim removed 2 bases at V and 6 bases at J, leaving 7 bases unmatched. The CDR3 has 15 residues. Looked up from germline, CDR1 is LGHNA and CDR2 is YSLEER. In DNA, the CDR3 is TGCGCCAGCAGCCAACTGAGGGAGGGCCGCAATGAGCAGTTCTTC. Residues: CASSQLREGRNEQFF.

V usage is TRBV12-3 or TRBV12-4 and J usage is TRBJ1-2; maybe TRBD1 (5 bases). This CDR3 region has 13 residues. The V end was cut by 3 bases, the J end by 0 bases, with 5 bases between. The DNA of the CDR3 is TGTGCCAGCAGTTTCAGGGCTAACTATGGCTACACCTTC. It translates to CASSFRANYGYTF.

The rearrangement joins TRBV6-2 or TRBV6-3 to TRBJ2-4, with TRBD2 matching 11 bases. This CDR3 region has 17 residues. The germline gives CDR1 MNHEY, CDR2 SVGEGT. The V and J ends lost 5 bases and 2 bases, in that order; junction bases with no gene match: 8. Written as DNA, the CDR3 is TGTGCCAGCAGTAGCCCGGGACTAGCGGATTCCAAAAACATTCAGTACTTC. It specifies CASSSPGLADSKNIQYF.

The chain recombines TRBV27 with TRBJ1-3; D might be TRBD1 (6 bases). Germline V gives CDR1 MNHEY, CDR2 SMNVEV (reference sequence). V gave up 3 bases and J gave up 4 bases, with 10 bases separating them. This CDR3 is built from 14 residues. The CDR3 reads CASSFGGLGNTIYF. CDR3 DNA: TGTGCCAGCAGTTTCGGGGGGCTCGGAAACACCATATATTTT.

The V gene is TRBV11-2, the J gene TRBJ1-3; a weak D match, TRBD1 (5 bases). The CDR3 runs 14 residues. V was shortened by 5 bases and J by 0 bases, with 8 bases between the two germline ends. In germline, CDR1 is SGHAT, CDR2 FQNNGV. The CDR3 here is CASSPGHSGNTIYF. The CDR3 nucleotides read TGTGCCAGCAGCCCAGGACACTCTGGAAACACCATATATTTT.

V usage is TRBV9 and J usage is TRBJ2-3, with 7 bases aligning to TRBD2. From germline, CDR1 is SGDLS and CDR2 YYNGEE. V lost 3 bases and J lost 4; bases outside the gene matches: 8. The CDR3 extends over 15 amino acids. CDR3 region: CASSGGLAVADTQYF. The CDR3 bases are TGTGCCAGCAGCGGTGGGCTAGCGGTAGCAGATACGCAGTATTTT.

V usage is TRBV18 and J usage is TRBJ1-1; tentatively, D is TRBD1 (6 bases). This CDR3 region has 14 residues. The V end lost 4 bases, the J end lost 4 bases, and 13 bases lay between the germline ends. CDR1 is KGHSH, CDR2 LQKENI, per germline. The CDR3 loop is CASSRDQGSTEAFF. CDR3 nucleotide sequence: TGTGCCAGCTCACGAGATCAGGGGAGCACTGAAGCTTTCTTT.

The chain carries TRBV9 and TRBJ1-2, with 7 bases identical to TRBD1. CDR3 size: 14 residues. Trimming removed 6 bases from V and 6 bases from J; junction bases left unmatched: 11. The germline gives CDR1 SGDLS, CDR2 YYNGEE. CDR3 amino acids: CASNDDVGGDGYTF. For the CDR3, the DNA is TGTGCCAGCAACGACGATGTAGGGGGCGATGGCTACACCTTC.

With respect to this clone: Germline is not matched at one junction end, which may reflect a read error. J is TRBJ2-1 and V is TRBV5-1; 14 bases fit TRBD2. The germline CDR1 and CDR2 sequences are SGHRS and YFSETQ. This CDR3 spans 17 amino acids. The CDR3 loop is CASSLGLAGVSYNEQFF. The CDR3 bases are TGCGCCAGCAGTTTGGGACTAGCGGGAGTTTCCTACAATGAGCAGTTCTTC.

The chain couples TRBV5-8 to TRBJ2-7; no definite D call. Germline-derived CDR1 and CDR2 are SGHTS and YDEGEE. V lost 2 bases and J lost 2, with 14 bases in between. The CDR3 length is 15 residues. DNA of the CDR3: TGTGCCAGCAGCTTCGTTGACAACCAACCCTACGAGCAGTACGTC. Residues: CASSFVDNQPYEQYV.

This chain uses TRBV10-3 with TRBJ2-5; 7 nucleotides agree with TRBD1. V shed 9 bases and J 3 bases; nucleotides not matched to a gene: 10. The CDR3 consists of 14 residues. CDR1 ENHRY and CDR2 SYGVKD come from the germline V gene. CDR3 protein: CAISKTGPEETQYF. The CDR3 coding sequence is TGTGCCATTTCGAAGACAGGGCCCGAAGAGACCCAGTACTTC.

The rearrangement uses TRBV5-1 and TRBJ2-1, with a possible D match to TRBD2 (6 bases). V lost 3 bases and J lost 6, with 22 bases in between. The CDR3 sequence is 17 residues long. CDR1 is SGHRS and CDR2 is YFSETQ in the germline V gene. The CDR3 DNA sequence: TGCGCCAGCAGCTCGGAGGCTTTAATAGCGGCATCCAATGAGCAGTTCTTC. Translation: CASSSEALIAASNEQFF.

V usage is TRBV29-1 and J usage is TRBJ1-3, with D perhaps TRBD1 (5 bases). This CDR3 spans 13 amino acids. The germline V and J ends were trimmed by 1 base and 4 bases, with 8 bases remaining between them. The V gene's germline CDR1 is SQVTM and CDR2 ANQGSEA. The CDR3 region is CSVEGGLGNTIYF. The DNA of the CDR3 is TGCAGCGTTGAAGGGGGCCTGGGAAACACCATATATTTT.

V gene TRBV10-2 combines with J gene TRBJ1-1; D might be TRBD1 (6 bases). In germline, CDR1 is WSHSY, CDR2 SAAADI. CDR3 length: 11 residues. The germline V and J ends were trimmed by 7 bases and 11 bases, with 14 bases remaining between them. The CDR3 DNA sequence: TGCGCCAGCACCTCAGGGGCTAGGGCTTTCTTT. It encodes CASTSGARAFF.

The CDR3 loop is CASSSHGYSGSSYNEQFF. CDR3 DNA: TGTGCCAGCAGCTCCCACGGTTATAGCGGGAGTTCCTACAATGAGCAGTTCTTC. This rearrangement joins TRBV7-2 to TRBJ2-1; 9 bases match TRBD2. This CDR3 comprises 18 residues. Germline assignment: CDR1 SGHTA and CDR2 FQGNSA. V gave up 4 bases and J gave up 1 base; unmatched junction bases: 11. The full variable domain, in which reference TRBV7-2 and TRBJ2-1 provide the parts outside the CDR3, is GAGVSQSPSNKVTEKGKDVELRCDPISGHTALYWYRQSLGQGLEFLIYFQGNSAPDKSGLPSDRFSAERTGGSVSTLTIQRTQQEDSAVYLCASSSHGYSGSSYNEQFFGPGTRLTVL.

The chain combines TRBV24-1 with TRBJ1-5; TRBD1 agrees at 7 bases. The CDR3 is 14 amino acids. Germline V gives CDR1 KGHDR, CDR2 SFDVKD. Losses at the gene ends were 2 bases for V and 7 bases for J; bases not matched to a gene: 4. Here the CDR3 reads CATSDWTGFQPQHF. For the CDR3, the DNA is TGTGCCACCAGTGATTGGACAGGCTTCCAGCCCCAGCATTTT.

The gene calls are TRBV27 and TRBJ1-6; D gene unclear. The length of the CDR3 is 12 residues. CDR1 MNHEY and CDR2 SMNVEV come from the germline V gene (reference sequence). V was pared by 6 bases and J by 6 bases, with 6 bases between. DNA of the CDR3: TGTGCCAGCAGGCGGGGTAATTCACCCCTCCACTTT. Its protein is CASRRGNSPLHF.

The chain carries TRBV4-1 and TRBJ1-2; unclear D gene. V was pared by 4 bases and J by 7 bases, with 13 bases between. Germline CDR1 MGHRA, CDR2 YSYEKL. This CDR3 has 13 amino acids. For the CDR3, the DNA is TGCGCCAGCAGCCCCAGGTTAAGTCCTGGCTACACCTTC. Protein sequence: CASSPRLSPGYTF.

V is TRBV4-3 and J is TRBJ2-6, with 8 bases lining up with TRBD1. Germline CDR1 reads LGHNA; CDR2 reads YSLEER. The ends lost 0 bases at V and 0 bases at J; junction bases unmatched: 13. The length of the CDR3 is 21 residues. CDR3 coding DNA: TGCGCCAGCAGCCAAGAGGGGTTCCCGGGACAGGCGATCTCTGGGGCCAACGTCCTGACTTTC. It translates to CASSQEGFPGQAISGANVLTF.